The T cell receptor (beta chain) under discussion was sequenced for a study of identical twins. MiXCR, run by TCRdb on the 5' RACE reads, gives a single entry per CDR3 protein. The sample lists 500,000 to 650,000 distinct CDR3 sequences; more than 20% were seen once. Trimming took 4 bases from V and 7 from J, leaving 17 bases between them. The CDR3 runs 15 residues. The same data also contributed to another study, on yellow fever vaccine responses in identical twins.

The sequence was obtained from a woman aged 18-29 years in good health. What was sequenced was CD4+ T cells sorted from blood. The chain couples TRBV12-3 or TRBV12-4 to TRBJ2-1; a weak D match, TRBD2 (7 bases). The CDR3 is CASSWEGGAGNEQFF. The DNA for the CDR3 is TGTGCCAGCAGTTGGGAGGGGGGCGCGGGGAATGAGCAGTTCTTC.